Below are 30 T cell receptor beta chains sequenced from a single sample in a study of T cell changes during pregnancy in multiple sclerosis. Only in-frame clones appear in the TCRdb table, and some are missing; sequencing was by immunoSEQ multiplex PCR. This table has tens of thousands of clones, approximately 90% appearing once. This specimen consisted of CD8+ T cells from peripheral blood mononuclear cells, obtained in the second trimester of pregnancy. Receptor source: a female donor with multiple sclerosis, enrolled in a pregnancy study.

The chain recombines TRBV21-1 with TRBJ1-3; TRBD1, as called in the table, went unchecked against the DNA. TRBV21-1 is a known pseudogene. The CDR3 is 17 residues long. CDR3 in DNA: TGTGCCAGCAGCAAAGCGCCGGCAGGGCGGTCTGGAAACACCATATATTTT. It encodes CASSKAPAGRSGNTIYF.

This sequence joins TRBV28 and TRBJ2-3; 9 bases match TRBD2. Germline CDR1 MDHEN, CDR2 SYDVKM. The CDR3 totals 13 residues. Trimming cost V 8 bases and J 6 bases; bases outside gene matches: 6. The CDR3 region is CASLGLAWDTQYF. The CDR3 region has the DNA TGTGCCAGCCTAGGACTAGCGTGGGATACGCAGTATTTT.

The CDR3 DNA reads TGCGCCAGCAGCCAAGATTGGGGAGAGTACAATGAGCAGTTCTTC. It yields the protein CASSQDWGEYNEQFF. The chain uses TRBV4-1 and TRBJ2-1; tentative D call: TRBD2 (5 bases). This CDR3 is 15 amino acids long. From germline, CDR1 is MGHRA and CDR2 YSYEKL. V gave up 0 bases and J gave up 4 bases, with 10 bases separating them.

This clone was picked up one time. The chain employs TRBV6-5 and TRBJ1-1; no clear D. CDR3 length: 14 amino acids. V was pared by 4 bases and J by 4 bases, with 13 bases between. Germline CDR1 is MNHEY and CDR2 is SVGAGI. CDR3 protein: CASSFSNLGTEAFF. In DNA, the CDR3 is TGTGCCAGCAGTTTTTCAAATCTCGGCACTGAAGCTTTCTTT.

There are a few counts of this clone. V and J are TRBV27 and TRBJ2-7; D perhaps matches TRBD2 (6 bases). The CDR3 length is 16 residues. Trimming took 1 base from V and 2 from J, leaving 15 bases between them. The germline V gene has CDR1 MNHEY and CDR2 SMNVEV (reference sequence). The CDR3 nucleotides are TGTGCCAGCAGTTTATACACCGGAGGGCCCCCCTACGAGCAGTACTTC. Protein product: CASSLYTGGPPYEQYF.

The chain is built from TRBV18 and TRBJ2-3; 10 nucleotides line up with TRBD2. The CDR3 length is 15 residues. Germline V gives CDR1 KGHSH, CDR2 LQKENI. The ends lost 4 bases at V and 0 bases at J; junction bases unmatched: 1. CDR3 DNA: TGTGCCAGCTCACGGGGACTAGCGAGCACAGATACGCAGTATTTT. Protein: CASSRGLASTDTQYF. Supplemented by reference TRBV18 and TRBJ2-3, the full variable domain reads NAGVMQNPRHLVRRRGQEARLRCSPMKGHSHVYWYRQLPEEGLKFMVYLQKENIIDESGMPKERFSAEFPKEGPSILRIQQVVRGDSAAYFCASSRGLASTDTQYFGPGTRLTVL.

The chain uses TRBV6-5 and TRBJ2-5; 7 positions match TRBD2. With V trimmed by 7 bases and J by 1 base, 9 bases remained unmatched. The germline V gene encodes CDR1 MNHEY and CDR2 SVGAGI. The CDR3 consists of 15 residues. CDR3 loop: CASNPTGGIQETQYF. The CDR3 DNA reads TGTGCCAGCAACCCAACGGGAGGTATCCAAGAGACCCAGTACTTC.

The chain has TRBV5-8 and TRBJ2-3; 14 bases line up with TRBD2. The CDR3 is 20 amino acids. After removal of 3 bases from V and 2 bases from J, the junction contained 14 bases not matched to a gene. CDR1 and CDR2 from the germline V gene are SGHTS and YDEGEE. The CDR3 nucleotides read TGTGCCAGCAGCTCCCGGACTAGCGGGAGGTTCCGGGCTACCACAGATACGCAGTATTTT. It specifies CASSSRTSGRFRATTDTQYF.

The table lists this clone with a count of one. CDR3 bases: TGTGCCAGCAGGGGGACAGATAACTATGGCTACACCTTC. It codes for CASRGTDNYGYTF. This chain uses TRBV28 with TRBJ1-2, with 7 bases aligning to TRBD1. V gave up 6 bases and J gave up 1 base; unmatched junction bases: 2. The CDR3 covers 13 residues. CDR1 MDHEN and CDR2 SYDVKM come from the germline V gene.

This rearrangement joins TRBV29-1 to TRBJ2-3; D remains ambiguous. V lost 3 bases and J 0 bases, leaving 10 bases between the germline ends. CDR3 length: 14 amino acids. The germline gives CDR1 SQVTM, CDR2 ANQGSEA. CDR3 DNA sequence: TGCAGCGTTGATGGCGCGACTAGCACAGATACGCAGTATTTT. This encodes CSVDGATSTDTQYF.

V gene TRBV7-9 combines with J gene TRBJ1-2; 7 bases align to TRBD1. Germline trimming cut 2 bases from V and 4 bases from J; bases unmatched to any gene: 4. The CDR3 is made up of 14 amino acids. CDR1 SEHNR and CDR2 FQNEAQ come from the germline V gene (reference sequence). The CDR3 here is CASSLQGVSYGYTF. Written as DNA, the CDR3 is TGTGCCAGCAGCTTACAGGGGGTCAGCTATGGCTACACCTTC.

The chain joins TRBV18 to TRBJ2-7; 10 positions match TRBD1. The CDR3 sequence is 15 residues long. Germline loops: CDR1 KGHSH, CDR2 LQKENI. V was pared by 3 bases and J by 0 bases, with 2 bases of the junction left unmatched. The DNA for the CDR3 is TGTGCCAGCTCACCCAGGACAGGGGGCTCCTACGAGCAGTACTTC. Protein sequence: CASSPRTGGSYEQYF.

The rearrangement links TRBV7-2 to TRBJ2-7, with a possible D match to TRBD2 (6 bases). The V and J ends lost 2 bases and 0 bases respectively, with 11 bases between them. The germline CDR1 and CDR2 sequences are SGHTA and FQGNSA. This CDR3 region has 15 residues. As DNA, the CDR3 is TGTGCCAGCAGCTTATATAGCGGCAGCTCCTACGAGCAGTACTTC. This sequence encodes CASSLYSGSSYEQYF. Using reference TRBV7-2 and TRBJ2-7 for the parts outside the CDR3, the full variable domain is GAGVSQSPSNKVTEKGKDVELRCDPISGHTALYWYRQSLGQGLEFLIYFQGNSAPDKSGLPSDRFSAERTGGSVSTLTIQRTQQEDSAVYLCASSLYSGSSYEQYFGPGTRLTVT.

This clone has only one observation. The chain joins TRBV28 to TRBJ2-1, with a possible D match to TRBD1 (6 bases). The CDR3 totals 19 residues. The V end was cut by 3 bases, the J end by 3 bases, with 24 bases between. The germline gives CDR1 MDHEN, CDR2 SYDVKM. The CDR3 spells CASSFIGDTHGKGYNEQFF. CDR3 nucleotide sequence: TGTGCCAGCAGTTTCATTGGGGACACTCATGGTAAGGGCTACAATGAGCAGTTCTTC.

The rearrangement links TRBV10-1 to TRBJ2-1, with D possibly being TRBD2 (6 bases). The CDR3 has 15 amino acids. In germline, CDR1 is WNHNN, CDR2 SYGVQD (reference sequence). Between the trimmed V and J ends, which lost 7 bases and 0 bases, there was a span of 13 bases. The DNA of the CDR3 is TGCGCCAGCACCGCTAGCGTGAGCTCCTACAATGAGCAGTTCTTC. Translated: CASTASVSSYNEQFF.

The chain has TRBV6-8 and TRBJ2-7, with D possibly matching TRBD1 (6 bases). CDR3 length: 16 residues. V was pared by 0 bases and J by 1 base, with 13 bases between. Germline V CDR1 and CDR2: MNHGY, SAAAGT. DNA of the CDR3: TGTGCCAGCAGTTACTCGACGAGGGACATTTCCTACGAGCAGTACTTC. Encoded protein: CASSYSTRDISYEQYF.

This clone occurred once. This chain uses TRBV7-8 with TRBJ2-1, with D uncertain. The CDR3 runs to 17 residues. Germline assignment: CDR1 SGHVS and CDR2 FQNEAQ. Trimming cost V 1 base and J 5 bases, with 18 bases left between them. The CDR3 reads CASSLEESFAPNNEQFF. The CDR3 DNA follows: TGTGCCAGCAGCTTAGAGGAGTCGTTCGCTCCAAACAATGAGCAGTTCTTC.

The gene calls are TRBV6-1 and TRBJ2-7; D not certain. V was shortened by 3 bases and J by 1 base, with 4 bases between the two germline ends. The CDR3 spans 12 residues. Germline V lookup: CDR1 MNHNS, CDR2 SASEGT. The CDR3 loop is CASSDSSYEQYF. The CDR3 coding sequence is TGTGCCAGCAGTGATTCGTCCTACGAGCAGTACTTC.

The CDR3 bases are TGTGCCAGCTCAGGGGGGCCTGAAAGCAACACTGAAGCTTTCTTT. Its protein is CASSGGPESNTEAFF. This rearrangement joins TRBV13 to TRBJ1-1; 7 bases map to TRBD1. Germline trimming cut 8 bases from V and 2 bases from J; bases unmatched to any gene: 11. Germline V gene data show CDR1 as PRHDT and CDR2 as FYEKMQ (reference sequence). The CDR3 spans 15 residues.

The V and J genes are TRBV27 and TRBJ2-3; 7 positions agree with TRBD1. The junction had 8 bases not matched to a gene; V was cut back by 2 bases and J by 3 bases. The CDR3 has 16 residues. CDR1 and CDR2 (germline): MNHEY, SMNVEV (reference sequence). The CDR3 DNA reads as TGTGCCAGCAGTTTAAATTCGGGCAGGGGGACAGATACGCAGTATTTT. Protein product: CASSLNSGRGTDTQYF.

This chain uses TRBV5-6 with TRBJ2-3; 8 nucleotides align to TRBD2. Germline CDR1 is SGHDT and CDR2 is YYEEEE. With 3 bases clipped from V and 3 bases from J, the junction kept 15 bases outside the gene matches. The CDR3 contains 18 residues. The CDR3 protein is CASSSRHNPGLETDTQYF. DNA for the CDR3: TGTGCCAGCAGCTCTCGACATAACCCGGGACTAGAGACAGATACGCAGTATTTT.

V gene TRBV4-2 combines with J gene TRBJ2-1, with TRBD2 identical over 11 bases. The V gene end was trimmed by 2 bases and the J gene end by 10 bases; junction bases not matched to a gene: 10. There are 16 residues in the CDR3. CDR1 is LGHNA, CDR2 YNFKEQ, per germline. CDR3 residues: CASSQLLGTSGGEQFF. CDR3 nucleotide sequence: TGTGCCAGCAGCCAATTACTCGGGACTAGCGGAGGAGAGCAGTTCTTC.

The V gene is TRBV13, the J gene TRBJ2-7; tentatively, D is TRBD1 (5 bases). The V and J ends lost 5 bases and 2 bases respectively, with 13 bases between them. The CDR3 has 14 amino acids. Germline V gene sequence: CDR1 PRHDT, CDR2 FYEKMQ (reference sequence). CDR3: CASSIRDRAYEQYF. The CDR3, as DNA: TGTGCCAGCAGCATCAGGGATAGGGCCTACGAGCAGTACTTC. The full variable domain, its missing parts supplied by reference TRBV13 and TRBJ2-7, is AAGVIQSPRHLIKEKRETATLKCYPIPRHDTVYWYQQGPGQDPQFLISFYEKMQSDKGSIPDRFSAQQFSDYHSELNMSSLELGDSALYFCASSIRDRAYEQYFGPGTRLTVT.

The gene calls are TRBV28 and TRBJ2-7, with D possibly matching TRBD1 (5 bases). This CDR3 spans 13 amino acids. Germline lookup yields CDR1 MDHEN and CDR2 SYDVKM. Trimming shortened V by 2 bases and J by 4 bases, and 9 bases separated the two germline ends. CDR3 nucleotide sequence: TGTGCCAGCAGTTTACAGGGTTCTTACGAGCAGTACTTC. As protein: CASSLQGSYEQYF.

The chain combines TRBV4-2 with TRBJ1-4; 10 positions match TRBD1. The germline V gene encodes CDR1 LGHNA and CDR2 YNFKEQ. V dropped 3 bases and J dropped 6; count of bases not matched to a gene: 7. This CDR3 contains 16 residues. The CDR3 DNA follows: TGTGCCAGCAGCCAGGCGACCGGGACAGGGGATGAAAAACTGTTTTTT. This sequence encodes CASSQATGTGDEKLFF.

The chain employs TRBV11-2 and TRBJ2-7; the match to TRBD2 covers 7 bases. With 7 bases clipped from V and 0 bases from J, the junction kept 18 bases outside the gene matches. The CDR3 extends over 18 amino acids. CDR1 is SGHAT and CDR2 is FQNNGV in the germline V gene. The CDR3, as DNA: TGTGCCAGCACCGATGATGATGGGTTGCGGGGGACCTCCTACGAGCAGTACTTC. Protein sequence: CASTDDDGLRGTSYEQYF. Full variable domain (rest looked up from reference TRBV11-2 and TRBJ2-7): EAGVAQSPRYKIIEKRQSVAFWCNPISGHATLYWYQQILGQGPKLLIQFQNNGVVDDSQLPKDRFSAERLKGVDSTLKIQPAKLEDSAVYLCASTDDDGLRGTSYEQYFGPGTRLTVT.

V gene TRBV4-3 combines with J gene TRBJ2-1; possibly TRBD2 for D (6 bases). With 2 bases removed from V and 6 bases from J, the gap between germline ends came to 14 bases. There are 15 residues in the CDR3. Germline CDR1 reads LGHNA; CDR2 reads YSLEER. CDR3 loop: CASSQSRDFFNEQFF. The CDR3 coding sequence is TGCGCCAGCAGCCAATCCCGGGACTTCTTCAATGAGCAGTTCTTC.

The V and J genes are TRBV7-9 and TRBJ2-7; TRBD1 is a possible D gene (6 bases). The length of the CDR3 is 13 residues. V shed 5 bases and J shed 4 bases, with 12 bases lying between them. CDR1 and CDR2 (germline): SEHNR, FQNEAQ (reference sequence). In DNA, the CDR3 is TGTGCCAGCAGCCCTCTCACAGGGTACGAGCAGTACTTC. It codes for CASSPLTGYEQYF. Together with reference TRBV7-9 and TRBJ2-7, the CDR3 gives the full variable domain: DTGVSQNPRHKITKRGQNVTFRCDPISEHNRLYWYRQTLGQGPEFLTYFQNEAQLEKSRLLSDRFSAERPKGSFSTLEIQRTEQGDSAMYLCASSPLTGYEQYFGPGTRLTVT.

By its share, this clone is medium-sized. The chain has TRBV4-1 and TRBJ2-5; D possibly corresponds to TRBD1 (5 bases). The V gene lost 0 bases and the J gene lost 5 bases, with 19 bases spanning the gap. The CDR3 extends over 17 amino acids. Germline V gives CDR1 MGHRA, CDR2 YSYEKL. CDR3 in DNA: TGCGCCAGCAGCCAAGAGTCAGGTGGTAGGGGATCGGAGACCCAGTACTTC. Its translation is CASSQESGGRGSETQYF.

The J gene is TRBJ2-7, the V gene TRBV4-1, with TRBD2 matching over 10 bases. CDR3 length: 16 amino acids. CDR1 is MGHRA, CDR2 YSYEKL, per germline. Trimming at V came to 0 bases and at J to 0 bases, leaving 2 bases not matched to a gene. This chain's CDR3 is CASSQDPSGSSYEQYF. DNA for the CDR3: TGCGCCAGCAGCCAAGATCCTAGCGGGAGCTCCTACGAGCAGTACTTC.